A selection of T cell receptor beta chains follows, all from one sample in a study of blood T cell repertoires in COVID-19. Clones were read by immunoSEQ multiplex PCR, and TCRdb kept only the in-frame ones, dropping some. The sample gives about 50,000 clones, more than 70% of which show up once; around 6.4% is in the top ten. The sequenced sample consisted of peripheral blood. The receptors were sampled from a woman in her sixties with acute or convalescent COVID-19. The CDR3 runs from the conserved cysteine through the conserved F or W. A D gene is named only where the DNA matches it firmly. The size field is filled for only some rows; it gives once, few, many or a size class.

d_gene: TRBD1; v_gene: TRBV10-3; abundance: -; j_gene: TRBJ2-3; CDR3aa: CATRTGGNTDTQYF; CDR3nt: TGTGCCACCCGGACAGGGGGGAACACAGATACGCAGTATTTT
d_gene: TRBD1; v_gene: TRBV5-1; abundance: -; j_gene: TRBJ1-1; CDR3aa: CASTHPQGATSGTEAFF; CDR3nt: TGCGCCAGCACCCACCCCCAGGGGGCCACGAGTGGCACTGAAGCTTTCTTT
d_gene: -; v_gene: TRBV2; abundance: -; j_gene: TRBJ2-1; CDR3aa: CASSVGSAGLQQFF; CDR3nt: TGTGCCAGCAGTGTCGGGAGCGCCGGGCTACAGCAGTTCTTC
d_gene: -; v_gene: TRBV5-1; abundance: -; j_gene: TRBJ2-2; CDR3aa: CASSLGAANTGELFF; CDR3nt: TGCGCCAGCAGCTTGGGGGCAGCTAACACCGGGGAGCTGTTTTTT
d_gene: -; v_gene: TRBV11-2; abundance: -; j_gene: TRBJ2-5; CDR3aa: CASRRGETQYF; CDR3nt: TGTGCCAGCAGGCGGGGTGAGACCCAGTACTTC
d_gene: -; v_gene: TRBV9; abundance: -; j_gene: TRBJ2-1; CDR3aa: CASSADRSSYNEQFF; CDR3nt: TGTGCCAGCAGCGCAGACCGGAGCTCCTACAATGAGCAGTTCTTC
d_gene: -; v_gene: TRBV6-6; abundance: once; j_gene: TRBJ1-6; CDR3aa: CASSPLQSNSPLHF; CDR3nt: TGTGCCAGCAGTCCCCTTCAGTCGAATTCACCCCTCCACTTT
d_gene: TRBD2; v_gene: TRBV2; abundance: -; j_gene: TRBJ2-7; CDR3aa: CASAGGSTYEQYF; CDR3nt: TGTGCCAGCGCCGGCGGGAGCACCTACGAGCAGTACTTC
d_gene: -; v_gene: TRBV6-2/TRBV6-3; abundance: few; j_gene: TRBJ2-7; CDR3aa: CASSYRAPGLYEQYF; CDR3nt: TGTGCCAGCAGTTACAGGGCCCCTGGACTGTACGAGCAGTACTTC
d_gene: TRBD1; v_gene: TRBV6-5; abundance: few; j_gene: TRBJ1-2; CDR3aa: CASKPPRQGDYGYTF; CDR3nt: TGTGCCAGCAAACCTCCCCGACAGGGGGACTATGGCTACACCTTC
d_gene: TRBD1; v_gene: TRBV9; abundance: -; j_gene: TRBJ1-1; CDR3aa: CASSVGTDLKNTEAFF; CDR3nt: TGTGCCAGCAGCGTGGGGACAGACCTAAAGAACACTGAAGCTTTCTTT
d_gene: -; v_gene: TRBV30; abundance: -; j_gene: TRBJ2-7; CDR3aa: CAWTRAGETYEQYF; CDR3nt: TGTGCCTGGACTCGGGCAGGGGAGACCTACGAGCAGTACTTC
d_gene: -; v_gene: TRBV5-1; abundance: few; j_gene: TRBJ2-5; CDR3aa: CASSLAVQQETQYF; CDR3nt: TGCGCCAGCAGCTTGGCCGTCCAGCAAGAGACCCAGTACTTC
d_gene: -; v_gene: TRBV6-5; abundance: -; j_gene: TRBJ2-7; CDR3aa: CASSPSRGDSYEQYF; CDR3nt: TGTGCCAGCAGTCCCTCCAGGGGAGACTCCTACGAGCAGTACTTC
d_gene: -; v_gene: TRBV18; abundance: -; j_gene: TRBJ1-2; CDR3aa: CASSTTGTSHYGYTF; CDR3nt: TGTGCCAGCTCAACGACCGGGACATCACACTATGGCTACACCTTC
d_gene: -; v_gene: TRBV27; abundance: -; j_gene: TRBJ2-2; CDR3aa: CASSLGQNTGELFF; CDR3nt: TGTGCCAGCAGTCTGGGACAAAACACCGGGGAGCTGTTTTTT
d_gene: TRBD1; v_gene: TRBV4-1; abundance: few; j_gene: TRBJ1-1; CDR3aa: CASSQTGALHTEAFF; CDR3nt: TGCGCCAGCAGCCAAACAGGGGCCCTCCACACTGAAGCTTTCTTT
d_gene: TRBD1; v_gene: TRBV7-7; abundance: -; j_gene: TRBJ2-2; CDR3aa: CASSNLVTGAGELFF; CDR3nt: TGTGCTAGCAGCAATCTCGTGACAGGGGCCGGGGAGCTGTTTTTT
d_gene: -; v_gene: TRBV6-2/TRBV6-3; abundance: -; j_gene: TRBJ2-5; CDR3aa: CASSYLPGLQETQYF; CDR3nt: TGTGCCAGCAGTTACCTTCCGGGACTCCAAGAGACCCAGTACTTC
d_gene: TRBD1; v_gene: TRBV14; abundance: -; j_gene: TRBJ2-2; CDR3aa: CASSLWTGGGGELFF; CDR3nt: TGTGCCAGCAGCCTCTGGACAGGGGGCGGCGGGGAGCTGTTTTTT
d_gene: -; v_gene: TRBV11-3; abundance: -; j_gene: TRBJ2-1; CDR3aa: CASSLDNYNEQFF; CDR3nt: TGTGCCAGCAGCTTAGACAACTACAATGAGCAGTTCTTC
d_gene: -; v_gene: TRBV4-1; abundance: -; j_gene: TRBJ1-4; CDR3aa: CASSQEAAPGNEKLFF; CDR3nt: TGCGCCAGCAGCCAAGAGGCCGCCCCGGGGAATGAAAAACTGTTTTTT
d_gene: -; v_gene: TRBV11-3; abundance: -; j_gene: TRBJ2-1; CDR3aa: CASSLVNGGNEQFF; CDR3nt: TGTGCCAGCAGCTTAGTCAATGGCGGGAATGAGCAGTTCTTC
d_gene: TRBD2; v_gene: TRBV4-2; abundance: -; j_gene: TRBJ2-2; CDR3aa: CASSSRLAGGTGELFF; CDR3nt: TGTGCCAGCAGCTCTCGACTAGCGGGAGGCACCGGGGAGCTGTTTTTT
d_gene: -; v_gene: TRBV7-9; abundance: -; j_gene: TRBJ2-3; CDR3aa: CASSEGGDTQYF; CDR3nt: TGTGCCAGCAGTGAAGGGGGAGATACGCAGTATTTT
d_gene: -; v_gene: TRBV20-1; abundance: -; j_gene: TRBJ2-1; CDR3aa: CSATAYNEQFF; CDR3nt: TGCAGTGCTACAGCGTACAATGAGCAGTTCTTC
d_gene: TRBD1; v_gene: TRBV10-3; abundance: few; j_gene: TRBJ1-6; CDR3aa: CAISGQGKSPLHF; CDR3nt: TGTGCCATCAGCGGACAGGGAAAATCACCCCTCCACTTT
d_gene: TRBD2; v_gene: TRBV5-6; abundance: -; j_gene: TRBJ2-7; CDR3aa: CASSIGPGLATYEQYF; CDR3nt: TGTGCCAGCAGCATCGGACCGGGACTAGCGACCTACGAGCAGTACTTC
d_gene: -; v_gene: TRBV7-8; abundance: once; j_gene: TRBJ2-5; CDR3aa: CASIEGERPETQYF; CDR3nt: TGTGCCAGCATCGAGGGAGAACGGCCAGAGACCCAGTACTTC